This paragraph reports one TCR beta chain. No antigen is known for it. This entry comes from a study of cytomegalovirus exposure and HLA in healthy donors. Findings and limits, study-wide: In a later analysis, around 18,000 TCR beta sequences were associated with HLA alleles at 0.05 false discovery rate.

This PCR relied on a set of 60 Vbeta primers and 13 Jbeta primers. The table came from immunoSEQ multiplex PCR; TCRdb's copy has only in-frame clones and leaves some out. The repertoire has under 150,000 clones, about 70% of them found once; the top ten carry about 4.5%. Germline CDR1 and CDR2: SGHAT and FQNNGV. The CDR3 consists of 16 residues. Losses at the gene ends were 1 base for V and 4 bases for J; bases not matched to a gene: 4. The chain is built from TRBV11-2 and TRBJ2-5, with 12 bases identical to TRBD2. The sample was PBMCs. This TCR was sampled from a man in his sixties in good health and CMV-seronegative. CDR3 coding DNA: TGTGCCAGCAGCTTAGTCTCACTAGCGGGAGGAGAGACCCAGTACTTC. Translated, it gives CASSLVSLAGGETQYF.